Listed below are T cell receptor beta chains from one sample, sequenced in a study of blood T cell repertoires in COVID-19. Sequencing used immunoSEQ multiplex PCR; TCRdb keeps in-frame clones, though not all of them. The profile shows roughly 380,000 clones, 89% of them singletons. The sequencing sample was made of peripheral blood. These receptor sequences come from a woman aged 40 to 50 with COVID-19, enrolled during active disease. The CDR3 runs from the conserved cysteine through the conserved F or W.

>12|TRBJ2-7|TRBV29-1
CSVTGAGYEQYF
>14|TRBJ2-7|TRBV27
CASSSLNSAYEQYF
>16|TRBJ1-5|TRBV5-8
CASSLDRRFSNQPQHF
>15|TRBJ1-3|TRBV28
CASSLWVSAGNTIYF
>14|TRBJ2-1|TRBV27
CASTGTTSYNEQFF
>18|TRBJ2-1|TRBV3-1/TRBV3-2
CASSQVGMGLVRYNEQFF
>16|TRBJ2-3|TRBV28
CASSLLQQGRTDTQYF
>15|TRBJ2-7|TRBV5-1
CASSLFGTRTYEQYF
>13|TRBJ2-5|TRBV6-5
CATHLGGEETQYF
>19|TRBJ2-3|TRBV7-3
CASSLTASGGLASTDTQYF